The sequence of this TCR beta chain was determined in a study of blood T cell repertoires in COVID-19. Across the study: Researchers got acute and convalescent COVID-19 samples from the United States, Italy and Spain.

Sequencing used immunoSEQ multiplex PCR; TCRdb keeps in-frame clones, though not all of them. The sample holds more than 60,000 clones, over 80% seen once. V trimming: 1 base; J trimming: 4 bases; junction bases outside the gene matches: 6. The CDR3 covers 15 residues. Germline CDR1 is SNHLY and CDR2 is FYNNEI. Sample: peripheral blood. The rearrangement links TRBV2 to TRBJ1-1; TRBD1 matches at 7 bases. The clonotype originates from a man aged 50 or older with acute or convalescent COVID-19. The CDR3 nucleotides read TGTGCCAGCAGTGAAGTAGGGGGCAGAGGCACTGAAGCTTTCTTT. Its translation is CASSEVGGRGTEAFF.